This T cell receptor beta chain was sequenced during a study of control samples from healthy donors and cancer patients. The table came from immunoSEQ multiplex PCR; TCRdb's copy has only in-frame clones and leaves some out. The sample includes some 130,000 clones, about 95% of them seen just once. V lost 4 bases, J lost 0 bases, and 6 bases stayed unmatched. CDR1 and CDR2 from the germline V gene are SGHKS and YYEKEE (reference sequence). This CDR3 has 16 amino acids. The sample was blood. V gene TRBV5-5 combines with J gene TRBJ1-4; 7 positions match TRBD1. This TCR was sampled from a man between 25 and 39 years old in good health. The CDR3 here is CASSTAGQPTNEKLFF. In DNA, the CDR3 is TGTGCCAGCAGCACCGCGGGACAGCCAACTAATGAAAAACTGTTTTTT.